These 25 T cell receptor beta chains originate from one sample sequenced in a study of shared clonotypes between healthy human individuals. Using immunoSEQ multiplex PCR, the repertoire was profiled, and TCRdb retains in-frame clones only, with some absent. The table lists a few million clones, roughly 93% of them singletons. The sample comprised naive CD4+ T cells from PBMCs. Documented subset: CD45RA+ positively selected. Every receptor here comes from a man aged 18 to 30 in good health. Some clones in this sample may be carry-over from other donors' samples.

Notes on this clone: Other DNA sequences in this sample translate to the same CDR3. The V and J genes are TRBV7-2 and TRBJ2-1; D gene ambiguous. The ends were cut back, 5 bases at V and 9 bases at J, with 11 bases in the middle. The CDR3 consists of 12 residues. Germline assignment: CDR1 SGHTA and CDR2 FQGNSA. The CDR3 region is CASSRRFGEQFF. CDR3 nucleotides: TGTGCCAGCAGCAGACGGTTTGGTGAGCAGTTCTTC.

DNA of the CDR3: TGTGCCAGCAGCGGTCCGGGACACTCGAACACTGAAGCTTTCTTT. This codes for CASSGPGHSNTEAFF. The chain is built from TRBV5-4 and TRBJ1-1; D is perhaps TRBD1 (6 bases). V was clipped by 4 bases and J by 1 base, with 14 bases between them. The CDR3 contains 15 residues. Germline assignment: CDR1 SGHNT and CDR2 YYREEE (reference sequence). The full variable domain, its missing parts supplied by reference TRBV5-4 and TRBJ1-1, is ETGVTQSPTHLIKTRGQQVTLRCSSQSGHNTVSWYQQALGQGPQFIFQYYREEENGRGNFPPRFSGLQFPNYSSELNVNALELDDSALYLCASSGPGHSNTEAFFGQGTRLTVV.

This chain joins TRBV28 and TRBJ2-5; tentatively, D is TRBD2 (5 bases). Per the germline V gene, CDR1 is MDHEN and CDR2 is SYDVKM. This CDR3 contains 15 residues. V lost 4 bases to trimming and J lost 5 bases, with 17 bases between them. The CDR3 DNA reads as TGTGCCAGCAGTTCTAGAGGGCCGTCCGGGGAGACCCAGTACTTC. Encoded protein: CASSSRGPSGETQYF.

The CDR3 region is CASSRGTGVAYGYTF. The CDR3 DNA reads as TGTGCCAGCAGTAGAGGGACAGGGGTTGCCTATGGCTACACCTTC. The rearrangement joins TRBV28 to TRBJ1-2; 10 bases map to TRBD1. After removal of 5 bases from V and 4 bases from J, the junction contained 7 bases not matched to a gene. The CDR3 length is 15 residues. Germline CDR1 MDHEN, CDR2 SYDVKM.

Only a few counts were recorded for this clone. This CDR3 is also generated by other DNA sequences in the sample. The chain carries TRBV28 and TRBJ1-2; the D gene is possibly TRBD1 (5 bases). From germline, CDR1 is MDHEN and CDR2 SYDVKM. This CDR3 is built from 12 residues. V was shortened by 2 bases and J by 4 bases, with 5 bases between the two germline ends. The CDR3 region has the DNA TGTGCCAGCAGTTTAGGGGCCTATGGCTACACCTTC. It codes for CASSLGAYGYTF.

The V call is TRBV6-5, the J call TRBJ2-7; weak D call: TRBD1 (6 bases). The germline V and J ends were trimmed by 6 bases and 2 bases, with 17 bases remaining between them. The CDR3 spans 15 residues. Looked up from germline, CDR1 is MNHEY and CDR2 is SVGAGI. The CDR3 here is CASSPVGARAYEQYF. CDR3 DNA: TGTGCCAGCAGCCCGGTGGGGGCCCGAGCCTACGAGCAGTACTTC.

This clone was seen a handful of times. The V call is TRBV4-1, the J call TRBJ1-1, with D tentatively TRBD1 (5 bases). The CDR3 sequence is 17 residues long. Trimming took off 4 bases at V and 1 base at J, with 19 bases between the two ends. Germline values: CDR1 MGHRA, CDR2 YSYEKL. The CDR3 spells CASSPRTHKQANTEAFF. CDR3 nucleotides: TGCGCCAGCAGCCCCAGAACACATAAACAGGCGAACACTGAAGCTTTCTTT.

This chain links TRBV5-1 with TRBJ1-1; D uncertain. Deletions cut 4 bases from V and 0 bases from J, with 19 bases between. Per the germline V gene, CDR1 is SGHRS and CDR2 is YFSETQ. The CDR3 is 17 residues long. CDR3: CASSHPDGSPLNTEAFF. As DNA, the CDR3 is TGCGCCAGCAGCCACCCCGACGGAAGCCCCTTGAACACTGAAGCTTTCTTT.

CDR3 region: CASSLGPRSSYEQYF. CDR3 bases: TGTGCCAGCAGTTTGGGCCCGAGGAGCTCCTACGAGCAGTACTTC. The rearrangement links TRBV28 to TRBJ2-7; D is unresolved. Looked up from germline, CDR1 is MDHEN and CDR2 is SYDVKM. CDR3 length equals 15 residues. V lost 3 bases, J lost 0 bases, and 12 bases lay in between. Full variable domain (outside the CDR3, taken from reference TRBV28 and TRBJ2-7): DVKVTQSSRYLVKRTGEKVFLECVQDMDHENMFWYRQDPGLGLRLIYFSYDVKMKEKGDIPEGYSVSREKKERFSLILESASTNQTSMYLCASSLGPRSSYEQYFGPGTRLTVT.

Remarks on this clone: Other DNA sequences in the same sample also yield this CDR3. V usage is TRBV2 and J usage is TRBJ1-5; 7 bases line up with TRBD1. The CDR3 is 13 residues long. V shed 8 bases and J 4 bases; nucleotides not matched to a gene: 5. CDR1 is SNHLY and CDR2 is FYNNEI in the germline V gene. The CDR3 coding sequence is TGTGCCAGCGGGGGACAGTCTAATCAGCCCCAGCATTTT. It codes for CASGGQSNQPQHF.

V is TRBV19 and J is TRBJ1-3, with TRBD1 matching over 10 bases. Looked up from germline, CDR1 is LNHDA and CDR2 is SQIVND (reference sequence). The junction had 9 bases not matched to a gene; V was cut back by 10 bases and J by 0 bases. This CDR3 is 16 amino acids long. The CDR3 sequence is CATRDRGTSSGNTIYF. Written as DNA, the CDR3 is TGTGCCACCCGGGACAGGGGTACAAGCTCTGGAAACACCATATATTTT.

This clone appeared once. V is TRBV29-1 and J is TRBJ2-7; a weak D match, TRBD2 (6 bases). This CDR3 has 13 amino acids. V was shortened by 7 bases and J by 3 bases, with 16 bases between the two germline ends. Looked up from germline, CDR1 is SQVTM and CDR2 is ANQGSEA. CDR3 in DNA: TGCAGCGCGGAGGGTATTGAGGGCTACGAGCAGTACTTC. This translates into CSAEGIEGYEQYF.

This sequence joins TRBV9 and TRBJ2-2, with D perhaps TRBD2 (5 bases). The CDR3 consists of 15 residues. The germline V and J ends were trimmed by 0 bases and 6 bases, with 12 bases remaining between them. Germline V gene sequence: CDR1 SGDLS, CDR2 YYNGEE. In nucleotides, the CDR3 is TGTGCCAGCAGCGTAGGGACGGGATGGCCCGGGGAGCTGTTTTTT. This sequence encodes CASSVGTGWPGELFF.

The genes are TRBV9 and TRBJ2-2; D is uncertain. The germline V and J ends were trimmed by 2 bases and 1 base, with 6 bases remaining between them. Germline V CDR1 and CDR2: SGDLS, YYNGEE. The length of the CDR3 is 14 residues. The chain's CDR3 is CASSVMVNTGELFF. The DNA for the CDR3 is TGTGCCAGCAGCGTCATGGTGAACACCGGGGAGCTGTTTTTT.

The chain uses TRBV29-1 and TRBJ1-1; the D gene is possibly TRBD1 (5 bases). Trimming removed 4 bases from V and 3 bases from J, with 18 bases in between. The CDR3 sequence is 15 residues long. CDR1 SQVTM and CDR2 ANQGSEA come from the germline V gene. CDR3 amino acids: CSVGRGRPWDTEAFF. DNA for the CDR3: TGCAGCGTTGGAAGGGGACGGCCGTGGGACACTGAAGCTTTCTTT.

The CDR3 DNA follows: TGTGCCAGCAGCATTCGCCTCACCCTCTACAATGAGCAGTTCTTC. It is translated as CASSIRLTLYNEQFF. The chain employs TRBV14 and TRBJ2-1; the D is unclear. V gave up 5 bases and J gave up 3 bases, with 14 bases separating them. Germline CDR1 and CDR2: SGHDN and FVKESK. This CDR3 comprises 15 residues.

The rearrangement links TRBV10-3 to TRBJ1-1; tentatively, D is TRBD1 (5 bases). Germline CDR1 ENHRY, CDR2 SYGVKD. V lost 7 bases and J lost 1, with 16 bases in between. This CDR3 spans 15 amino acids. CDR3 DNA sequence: TGTGCCATCACTCAACCGGGACGGGAGAACACTGAAGCTTTCTTT. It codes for CAITQPGRENTEAFF.

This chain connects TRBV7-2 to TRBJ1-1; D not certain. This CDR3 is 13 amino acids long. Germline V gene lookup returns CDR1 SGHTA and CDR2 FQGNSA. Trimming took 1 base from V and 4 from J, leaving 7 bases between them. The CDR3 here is CASSLEVGTEAFF. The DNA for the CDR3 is TGTGCCAGCAGCTTAGAAGTAGGCACTGAAGCTTTCTTT. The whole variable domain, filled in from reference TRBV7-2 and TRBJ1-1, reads GAGVSQSPSNKVTEKGKDVELRCDPISGHTALYWYRQSLGQGLEFLIYFQGNSAPDKSGLPSDRFSAERTGGSVSTLTIQRTQQEDSAVYLCASSLEVGTEAFFGQGTRLTVV.

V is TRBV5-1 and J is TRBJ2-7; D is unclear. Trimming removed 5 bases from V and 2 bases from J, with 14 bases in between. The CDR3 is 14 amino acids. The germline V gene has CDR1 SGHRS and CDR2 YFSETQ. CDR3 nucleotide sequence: TGCGCCAGCAGTCCCGTTCAGAACACCTACGAGCAGTACTTC. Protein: CASSPVQNTYEQYF.

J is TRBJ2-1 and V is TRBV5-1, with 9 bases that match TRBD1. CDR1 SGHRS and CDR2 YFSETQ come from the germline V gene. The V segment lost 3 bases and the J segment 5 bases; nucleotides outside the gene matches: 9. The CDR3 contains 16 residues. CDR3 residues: CASSYMPWTGDNEQFF. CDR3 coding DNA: TGCGCCAGCAGCTATATGCCGTGGACAGGGGACAATGAGCAGTTCTTC.

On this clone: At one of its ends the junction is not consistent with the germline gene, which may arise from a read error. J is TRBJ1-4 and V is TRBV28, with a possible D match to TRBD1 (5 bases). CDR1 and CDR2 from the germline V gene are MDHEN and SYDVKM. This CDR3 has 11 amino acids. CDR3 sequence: CASSSTWDRTF. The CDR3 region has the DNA TGTGCCAGCAGTTCGACCTGGGACCGAACGTTC.

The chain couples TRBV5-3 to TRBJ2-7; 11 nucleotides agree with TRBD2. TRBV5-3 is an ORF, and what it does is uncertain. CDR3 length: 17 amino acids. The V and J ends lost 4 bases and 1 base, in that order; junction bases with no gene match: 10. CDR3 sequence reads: CARSPGLADLYSYEQYF. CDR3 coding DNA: TGTGCCAGAAGCCCGGGACTAGCGGATCTTTATTCCTACGAGCAGTACTTC.

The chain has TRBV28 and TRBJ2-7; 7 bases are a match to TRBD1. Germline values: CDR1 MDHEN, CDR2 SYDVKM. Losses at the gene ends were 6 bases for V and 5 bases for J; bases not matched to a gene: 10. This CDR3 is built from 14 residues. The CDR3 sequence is CASRTYDRDHEQYF. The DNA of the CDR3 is TGTGCCAGCAGAACCTACGACAGGGACCACGAGCAGTACTTC.

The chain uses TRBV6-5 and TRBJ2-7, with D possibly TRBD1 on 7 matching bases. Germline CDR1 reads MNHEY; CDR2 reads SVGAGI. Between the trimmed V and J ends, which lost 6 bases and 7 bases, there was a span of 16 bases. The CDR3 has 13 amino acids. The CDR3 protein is CASRRDPGGEQYF. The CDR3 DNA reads TGTGCCAGCAGGAGGGATCCAGGGGGGGAGCAGTACTTC.

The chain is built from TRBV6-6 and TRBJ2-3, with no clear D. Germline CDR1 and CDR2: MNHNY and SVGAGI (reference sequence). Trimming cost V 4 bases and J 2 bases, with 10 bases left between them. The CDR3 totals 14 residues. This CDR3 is CASSSQRLTDTQYF. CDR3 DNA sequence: TGTGCCAGCAGTTCCCAGAGACTCACAGATACGCAGTATTTT.